The 4 T cell receptor beta chains below were found in one sample sequenced in a study of PD-1 blockade in classical Hodgkin lymphoma. Every patient experienced relapse after autologous stem cell transplantation, and brentuximab vedotin exposure varied. Libraries were prepared by immunoSEQ multiplex PCR; TCRdb keeps only in-frame clonotypes and omits some of them. The table has about 43,000 clones, approximately 70% seen once. The sequencing here drew on peripheral blood mononuclear cells (PBMCs), taken before the second cycle of nivolumab. The receptors here all came from a human donor with classical Hodgkin lymphoma.

This chain joins TRBV4-3 and TRBJ2-7; TRBD1 is a possible D gene (6 bases). V shed 0 bases and J shed 2 bases, with 8 bases lying between them. Germline-derived CDR1 and CDR2 are LGHNA and YSLEER. The CDR3 is 14 residues long. The CDR3 DNA reads TGCGCCAGCAGCCAAGAAAGGGGGACCTACGAGCAGTACTTC. Translating it yields CASSQERGTYEQYF.

This clone was found many times. This sequence joins TRBV28 and TRBJ1-2; unclear D gene. The CDR3 is 15 amino acids. The V and J ends lost 8 bases and 1 base respectively, with 17 bases between them. The germline gives CDR1 MDHEN, CDR2 SYDVKM. CDR3 in DNA: TGTGCCAGCGAGAAGGAAGAGGACCGTAACTATGGCTACACCTTC. It encodes CASEKEEDRNYGYTF.

This chain joins TRBV7-3 and TRBJ2-3; D is undetermined. The germline V gene encodes CDR1 SGHTA and CDR2 FQGTGA. Trimming pared 3 bases from V and 6 bases from J, leaving 7 bases between. The CDR3 length is 12 residues. CDR3 sequence: CASSFYSDTQYF. The DNA of the CDR3 is TGTGCCAGCAGCTTCTACTCTGATACGCAGTATTTT.

This chain uses TRBV7-9 with TRBJ2-3; D unresolved. Germline V gene sequence: CDR1 SEHNR, CDR2 FQNEAQ (reference sequence). The CDR3 covers 13 residues. V was clipped by 6 bases and J by 0 bases, with 7 bases between them. CDR3 region: CASSISSTDTQYF. Written as DNA, the CDR3 is TGTGCCAGCAGTATTAGTAGCACAGATACGCAGTATTTT.